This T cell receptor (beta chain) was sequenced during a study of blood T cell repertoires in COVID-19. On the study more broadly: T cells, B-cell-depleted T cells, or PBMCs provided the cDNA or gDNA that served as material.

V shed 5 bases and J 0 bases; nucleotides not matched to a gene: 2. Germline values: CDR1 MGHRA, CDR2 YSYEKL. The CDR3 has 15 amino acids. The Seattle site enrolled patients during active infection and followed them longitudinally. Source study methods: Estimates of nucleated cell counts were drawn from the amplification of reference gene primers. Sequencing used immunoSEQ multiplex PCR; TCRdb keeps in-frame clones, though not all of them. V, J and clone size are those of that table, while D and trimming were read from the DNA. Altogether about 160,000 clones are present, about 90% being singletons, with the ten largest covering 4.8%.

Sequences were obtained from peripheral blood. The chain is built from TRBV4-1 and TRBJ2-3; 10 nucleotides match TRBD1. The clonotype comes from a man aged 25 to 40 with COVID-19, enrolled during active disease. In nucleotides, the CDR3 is TGCGCCAGCAGCTGGGGACAGGGGAGCACAGATACGCAGTATTTT. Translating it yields CASSWGQGSTDTQYF.